This TCR beta chain was retrieved from a study of blood T cell repertoires in COVID-19. Study at large: Specimens from acute and convalescent COVID-19 originated in the United States, Italy and Spain. Sources were T cells, B-cell-depleted T cells, or PBMCs; the material itself was cDNA or gDNA.

Authors' processing steps: Nucleated cell number was recorded as an estimate derived from reference gene primer amplification. Using immunoSEQ multiplex PCR, the repertoire was profiled, and TCRdb retains in-frame clones only, with some absent. V and J calls and clone size are those listed in that table; D and trimming were worked out from the DNA. The repertoire has under 50,000 clones, 77% of them found once; the top ten carry around a fifth. This CDR3 spans 13 amino acids. Per germline, CDR1 SGHTA and CDR2 FQGTGA. V lost 6 bases and J lost 6, with 15 bases in between. The source is a human donor with active or convalescent COVID-19. The donor label of this sample is uncertain. J is TRBJ2-7 and V is TRBV7-3, with D perhaps matching TRBD2 (5 bases). The sequenced sample was peripheral blood. The DNA for the CDR3 is TGTGCCAGCAGTGAGCGGTCCGCCAGCGAGCAGTACTTC. As protein: CASSERSASEQYF.